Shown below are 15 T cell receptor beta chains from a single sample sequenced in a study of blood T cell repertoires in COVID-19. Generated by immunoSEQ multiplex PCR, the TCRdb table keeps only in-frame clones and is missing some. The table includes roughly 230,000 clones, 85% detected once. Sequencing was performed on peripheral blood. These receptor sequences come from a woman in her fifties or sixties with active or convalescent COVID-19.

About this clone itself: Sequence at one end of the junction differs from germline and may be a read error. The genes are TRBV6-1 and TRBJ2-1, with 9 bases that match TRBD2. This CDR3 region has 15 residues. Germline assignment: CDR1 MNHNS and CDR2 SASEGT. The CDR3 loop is CASSKAGGSYNEQFF. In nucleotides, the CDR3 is TGTGCCAGCAGTAAAGCGGGGGGCTCCTACAATGAGCAGTTCTTC.

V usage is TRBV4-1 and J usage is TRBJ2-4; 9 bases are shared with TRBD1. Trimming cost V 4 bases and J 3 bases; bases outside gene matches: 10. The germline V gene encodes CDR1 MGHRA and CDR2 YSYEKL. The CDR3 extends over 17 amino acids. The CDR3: CASSPLVATGGKNIQYF. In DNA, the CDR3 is TGCGCCAGCAGCCCCCTAGTGGCGACAGGGGGCAAAAACATTCAGTACTTC.

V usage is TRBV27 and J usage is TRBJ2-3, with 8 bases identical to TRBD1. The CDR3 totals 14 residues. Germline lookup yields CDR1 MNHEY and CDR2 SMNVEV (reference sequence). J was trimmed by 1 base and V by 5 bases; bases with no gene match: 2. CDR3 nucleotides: TGTGCCAGCAGTACGACAGGGGGCACAGATACGCAGTATTTT. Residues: CASSTTGGTDTQYF.

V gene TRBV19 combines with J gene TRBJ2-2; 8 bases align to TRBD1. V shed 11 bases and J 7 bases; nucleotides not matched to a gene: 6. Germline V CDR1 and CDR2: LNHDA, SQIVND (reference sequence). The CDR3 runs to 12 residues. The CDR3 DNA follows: TGTGCCGCATCAGGGGGCGGCGGGGAGCTGTTTTTT. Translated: CAASGGGGELFF.

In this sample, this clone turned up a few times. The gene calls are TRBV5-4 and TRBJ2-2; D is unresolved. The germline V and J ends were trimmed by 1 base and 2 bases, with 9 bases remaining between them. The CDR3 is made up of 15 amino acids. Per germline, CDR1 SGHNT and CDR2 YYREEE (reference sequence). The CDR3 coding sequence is TGTGCCAGCAGCTTGAAGACGGGTAACACCGGGGAGCTGTTTTTT. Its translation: CASSLKTGNTGELFF.

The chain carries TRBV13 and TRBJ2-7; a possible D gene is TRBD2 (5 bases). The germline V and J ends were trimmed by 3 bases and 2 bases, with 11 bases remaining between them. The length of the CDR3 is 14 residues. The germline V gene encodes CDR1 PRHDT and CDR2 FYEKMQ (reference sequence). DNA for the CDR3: TGTGCCAGCAGCTTTTACGGGAAAACCTACGAGCAGTACTTC. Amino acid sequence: CASSFYGKTYEQYF.

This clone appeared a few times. The DNA for the CDR3 is TGTGCCAGCAGTTACACTGGCAGGGAGGATGAAAAACTGTTTTTT. Amino acids: CASSYTGREDEKLFF. The genes are TRBV6-6 and TRBJ1-4; D is possibly TRBD1 (5 bases). Germline CDR1 reads MNHNY; CDR2 reads SVGAGI (reference sequence). CDR3 length: 15 residues. Trimming shortened V by 2 bases and J by 6 bases, and 13 bases separated the two germline ends.

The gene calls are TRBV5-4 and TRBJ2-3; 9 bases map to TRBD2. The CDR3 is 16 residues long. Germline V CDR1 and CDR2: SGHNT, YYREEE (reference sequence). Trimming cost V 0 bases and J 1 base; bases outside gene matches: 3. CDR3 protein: CASSLGAGGGTDTQYF. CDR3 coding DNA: TGTGCCAGCAGCTTGGGTGCGGGAGGGGGCACAGATACGCAGTATTTT.

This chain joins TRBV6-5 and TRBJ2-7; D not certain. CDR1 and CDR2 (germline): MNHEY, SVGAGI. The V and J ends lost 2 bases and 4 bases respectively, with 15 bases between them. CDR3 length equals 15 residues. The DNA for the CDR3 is TGTGCCAGCAGTTACCACGGTAGCCGAACTTACGAGCAGTACTTC. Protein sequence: CASSYHGSRTYEQYF.

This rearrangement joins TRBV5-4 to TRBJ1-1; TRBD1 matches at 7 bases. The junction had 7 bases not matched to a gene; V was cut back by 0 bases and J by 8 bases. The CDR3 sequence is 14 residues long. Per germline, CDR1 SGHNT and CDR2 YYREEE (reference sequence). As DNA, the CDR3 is TGTGCCAGCAGCTTGGTTACAGGGGTCCCCGAAGCTTTCTTT. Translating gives CASSLVTGVPEAFF.

The CDR3 nucleotides are TGCGCCAGCAGCCCGGACAGGGCGGGCACTGAAGCTTTCTTT. This gives the protein CASSPDRAGTEAFF. The chain links TRBV5-1 to TRBJ1-1; 8 nucleotides agree with TRBD1. The CDR3 contains 14 residues. The ends lost 4 bases at V and 4 bases at J; junction bases unmatched: 6. Germline loops: CDR1 SGHRS, CDR2 YFSETQ.

In DNA, the CDR3 is TGCACCAGCGAATCAACCGGGACTAGCTCCTACAATGAGCAGTTCTTC. Its protein is CTSESTGTSSYNEQFF. The V and J genes are TRBV1 and TRBJ2-1; the D segment call TRBD2 is taken from the table without a DNA check. TRBV1 is annotated as a pseudogene. This CDR3 has 16 residues.

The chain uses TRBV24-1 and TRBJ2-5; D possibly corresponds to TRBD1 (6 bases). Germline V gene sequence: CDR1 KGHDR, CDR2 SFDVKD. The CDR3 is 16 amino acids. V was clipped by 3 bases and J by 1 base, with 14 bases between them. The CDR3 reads CATSDPTRTAQETQYF. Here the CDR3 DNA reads TGTGCCACCAGTGATCCCACCCGGACAGCCCAAGAGACCCAGTACTTC.

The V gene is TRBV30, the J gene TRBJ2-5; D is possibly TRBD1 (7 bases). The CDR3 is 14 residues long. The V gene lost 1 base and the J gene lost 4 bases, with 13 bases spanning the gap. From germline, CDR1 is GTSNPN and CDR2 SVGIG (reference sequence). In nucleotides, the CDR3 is TGTGCCTGGAGTGCGTTCCAGGGGGGAGAGACCCAGTACTTC. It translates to CAWSAFQGGETQYF.

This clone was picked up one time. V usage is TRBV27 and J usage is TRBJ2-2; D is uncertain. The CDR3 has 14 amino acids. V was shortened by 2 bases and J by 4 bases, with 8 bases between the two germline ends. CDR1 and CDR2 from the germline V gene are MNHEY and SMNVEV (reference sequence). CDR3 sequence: CASSLVSSTGELFF. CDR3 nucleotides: TGTGCCAGCAGTTTAGTCAGTTCCACCGGGGAGCTGTTTTTT.